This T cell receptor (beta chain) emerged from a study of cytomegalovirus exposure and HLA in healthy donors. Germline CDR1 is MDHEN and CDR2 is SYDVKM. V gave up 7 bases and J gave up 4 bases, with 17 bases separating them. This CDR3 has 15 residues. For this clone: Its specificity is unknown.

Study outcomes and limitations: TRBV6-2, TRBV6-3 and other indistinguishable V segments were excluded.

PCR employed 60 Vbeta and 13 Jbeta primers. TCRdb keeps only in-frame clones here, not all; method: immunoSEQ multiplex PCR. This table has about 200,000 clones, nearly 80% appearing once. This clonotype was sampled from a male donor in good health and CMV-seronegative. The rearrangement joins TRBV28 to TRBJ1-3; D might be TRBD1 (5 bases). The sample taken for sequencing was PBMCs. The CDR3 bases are TGTGCCAGCACAGAGACAGCTTTGACAGGAAACACCATATATTTT. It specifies CASTETALTGNTIYF.